These 3 T cell receptor beta chains were sequenced from one sample in a study of OX40 agonist ivuxolimab in advanced cancers. The data were produced by immunoSEQ multiplex PCR, yet TCRdb's version contains in-frame clones alone and is incomplete. The repertoire has 55,000 to 85,000 clones, under 90% of them found once; the top ten carry 1.2%. The input for sequencing was CD4+ or CD8+ T cells sorted from blood, taken in a trial of the OX40 agonist ivuxolimab. The receptors here all came from an adult with an advanced solid tumor such as melanoma, head and neck, liver or kidney cancer.

This clone was recorded a few times. The J gene is TRBJ1-6, the V gene TRBV5-6, with D uncertain. Germline V gene lookup returns CDR1 SGHDT and CDR2 YYEEEE. The CDR3 has 15 amino acids. V dropped 0 bases and J dropped 6 bases, with 10 bases sitting between them. CDR3 coding DNA: TGTGCCAGCAGCTTGGGAGGATTTGCTAATTCACCCCTCCACTTT. Amino acids: CASSLGGFANSPLHF.

The chain recombines TRBV30 with TRBJ1-1; the D is unclear. Trimming shortened V by 3 bases and J by 5 bases, and 13 bases separated the two germline ends. Germline CDR1 reads GTSNPN; CDR2 reads SVGIG (reference sequence). The CDR3 has 13 amino acids. CDR3 bases: TGTGCCTGGAGGGGCAGTATGTGGACTGAAGCTTTCTTT. This translates into CAWRGSMWTEAFF.

The chain joins TRBV5-1 to TRBJ2-1; no clear D gene. V was clipped by 4 bases and J by 8 bases, with 19 bases between them. The germline CDR1 and CDR2 sequences are SGHRS and YFSETQ. The CDR3 covers 15 residues. CDR3 nucleotides: TGCGCCAGCAGCGATTCCGGAGCAAGTGGAGATGAGCAGTTCTTC. It translates to CASSDSGASGDEQFF.